The 23 T cell receptor beta chains reported below all come from one sample, sequenced in a study of Ad26.COV2.S vaccination and SARS-CoV-2 variants. The treatment denotes: 15 to 20 received Ad26.COV2.S at low or high dose, single or two shots; roughly five received placebo; per-sample allocation not given. Specimens were obtained on day 63 following the first vaccine or placebo injection. Libraries were prepared by immunoSEQ multiplex PCR; TCRdb keeps only in-frame clonotypes and omits some of them. The table lists about 430,000 clones, around nine tenths of them singletons, with 9% to 15% in the top ten. The material sequenced was peripheral blood, taken in a trial of Ad26.COV2.S vaccine versus placebo. Every receptor here comes from a person between 18 and 65 years old who received the Ad26.COV2.S COVID-19 vaccine or a placebo.

The rearrangement uses TRBV28 and TRBJ1-6; no reliable D call. V lost 4 bases to trimming and J lost 0 bases, with 7 bases between them. Germline loops: CDR1 MDHEN, CDR2 SYDVKM. This CDR3 has 15 amino acids. The CDR3 coding sequence is TGTGCCAGCAGTTCTCTTAGCTCCTATAATTCACCCCTCCACTTT. Residues: CASSSLSSYNSPLHF.

This chain's CDR3 is CASKAPGNTIYF. The CDR3 nucleotides are TGTGCCAGCAAGGCACCTGGAAACACCATATATTTT. This rearrangement joins TRBV6-5 to TRBJ1-3; D remains ambiguous. The CDR3 has 12 amino acids. Germline CDR1 MNHEY, CDR2 SVGAGI. Trimming pared 7 bases from V and 2 bases from J, leaving 6 bases between.

The CDR3 DNA follows: TGTGCCAGCAGCCCAGGACTCGGCCCGAATGAGCAGTTCTTC. Its translation is CASSPGLGPNEQFF. V usage is TRBV11-3 and J usage is TRBJ2-1, with D perhaps TRBD2 (5 bases). Trimming removed 5 bases at V and 7 bases at J, with 15 bases between. Per the germline V gene, CDR1 is SGHNT and CDR2 is YENEEA. The CDR3 contains 14 residues.

V gene TRBV7-9 combines with J gene TRBJ1-2; D gene ambiguous. The germline V gene has CDR1 SEHNR and CDR2 FQNEAQ (reference sequence). The CDR3 totals 13 residues. The V end was cut by 1 base, the J end by 8 bases, with 11 bases between. The CDR3 sequence: CASSLGDGPGYTF. CDR3 DNA: TGTGCCAGCAGCTTAGGAGACGGGCCCGGCTACACCTTC.

This clone was recorded once. This chain joins TRBV7-9 and TRBJ1-1; no clear D. The CDR3 has 13 residues. Trimming took off 5 bases at V and 4 bases at J, with 11 bases between the two ends. Germline CDR1 is SEHNR and CDR2 is FQNEAQ (reference sequence). Here the CDR3 reads CASSPNPPTEAFF. In DNA form, the CDR3 reads TGTGCCAGCAGCCCCAACCCACCCACTGAAGCTTTCTTT.

The rearrangement joins TRBV18 to TRBJ2-5; TRBD2 matches at 13 bases. CDR1 and CDR2 (germline): KGHSH, LQKENI. There are 16 residues in the CDR3. V trimming: 4 bases; J trimming: 4 bases; junction bases outside the gene matches: 6. This CDR3 reads CASSRGLAGDGETQYF. The CDR3, as DNA: TGTGCCAGCTCACGCGGACTAGCGGGAGATGGAGAGACCCAGTACTTC.

The gene calls are TRBV6-6 and TRBJ2-1, with D maybe TRBD2 (6 bases). The CDR3 loop spans 11 amino acids. Germline-derived CDR1 and CDR2 are MNHNY and SVGAGI (reference sequence). V was trimmed by 2 bases and J by 14 bases, leaving 10 bases between them. In DNA, the CDR3 is TGTGCCAGCAGTTACGGGGACTTAGAGTTCTTC. This sequence encodes CASSYGDLEFF.

This chain connects TRBV29-1 to TRBJ2-3, with TRBD1 as a possible D gene (5 bases). CDR3 size: 11 residues. Germline V lookup: CDR1 SQVTM, CDR2 ANQGSEA. V was shortened by 7 bases and J by 3 bases, with 8 bases between the two germline ends. CDR3 coding DNA: TGCAGCGCGGACAAGACAGATACGCAGTATTTT. This encodes CSADKTDTQYF.

CDR3 region: CASSTTSAGYGTGELFF. The CDR3 nucleotides read TGCGCCAGCAGCACAACATCGGCTGGGTACGGCACCGGGGAGCTGTTTTTT. The V call is TRBV5-1, the J call TRBJ2-2; D uncertain. The CDR3 covers 17 residues. Between the trimmed V and J ends, which lost 4 bases and 4 bases, there was a span of 20 bases. Looked up from germline, CDR1 is SGHRS and CDR2 is YFSETQ.

The CDR3 nucleotides read TGTGCCAGCAGCTTCGGAAACTACGAGCAGTACTTC. Its translation: CASSFGNYEQYF. The chain couples TRBV5-4 to TRBJ2-7, with D unclear. The V end was cut by 2 bases, the J end by 3 bases, with 6 bases between. CDR1 and CDR2 from the germline V gene are SGHNT and YYREEE (reference sequence). The CDR3 runs to 12 residues.

The rearrangement uses TRBV4-3 and TRBJ1-1; weak D call: TRBD1 (6 bases). V shed 3 bases and J shed 3 bases, with 20 bases lying between them. CDR1 is LGHNA, CDR2 YSLEER, per germline. CDR3 size: 17 residues. CDR3 DNA: TGCGCCAGCAGCCATTGGGGGACATCAAGAAGGGACACTGAAGCTTTCTTT. It codes for CASSHWGTSRRDTEAFF.

This sequence joins TRBV7-2 and TRBJ2-5; no firm D call. CDR1 is SGHTA and CDR2 is FQGNSA in the germline V gene. V lost 5 bases, J lost 2 bases, and 12 bases lay in between. This CDR3 is built from 14 residues. For the CDR3, the DNA is TGTGCCAGCAGCAGAGGTGGGGTTCAAGAGACCCAGTACTTC. Translating gives CASSRGGVQETQYF.

The chain joins TRBV6-5 to TRBJ1-2; a possible D gene is TRBD1 (5 bases). Trimming cost V 8 bases and J 0 bases, with 10 bases left between them. The CDR3 is 13 residues long. The germline V gene encodes CDR1 MNHEY and CDR2 SVGAGI. The chain's CDR3 is CASVGGTNYGYTF. The CDR3 DNA follows: TGTGCCAGCGTGGGGGGGACTAACTATGGCTACACCTTC.

The V gene is TRBV6-5, the J gene TRBJ2-2; no clear D. CDR1 and CDR2 (germline): MNHEY, SVGAGI. Trimming removed 3 bases from V and 0 bases from J, with 5 bases in between. This CDR3 is built from 14 residues. This CDR3 reads CASSYFPNTGELFF. The DNA of the CDR3 is TGTGCCAGCAGTTATTTTCCGAACACCGGGGAGCTGTTTTTT.

This clone was observed a single time. This chain joins TRBV7-2 and TRBJ2-7, with 8 bases lining up with TRBD1. CDR1 is SGHTA and CDR2 is FQGNSA in the germline V gene. The CDR3 spans 13 residues. The V gene end was trimmed by 3 bases and the J gene end by 5 bases; junction bases not matched to a gene: 3. CDR3 in DNA: TGTGCCAGCAGCTTTGGACAGGGCAACGAGCAGTACTTC. It specifies CASSFGQGNEQYF.

V is TRBV5-1 and J is TRBJ2-1, with 13 nucleotides matching TRBD2. The CDR3 covers 15 residues. After removal of 4 bases from V and 6 bases from J, the junction contained 4 bases not matched to a gene. Germline CDR1 reads SGHRS; CDR2 reads YFSETQ. CDR3 bases: TGCGCCAGCAGCCAGGGACTAGCGGGACTCAATGAGCAGTTCTTC. Residues: CASSQGLAGLNEQFF.

The chain uses TRBV5-5 and TRBJ1-2, with 7 bases identical to TRBD1. The junction had 1 base not matched to a gene; V was cut back by 1 base and J by 4 bases. This CDR3 is 13 amino acids long. Germline loops: CDR1 SGHKS, CDR2 YYEKEE (reference sequence). The CDR3 nucleotides are TGTGCCAGCAGCTTGAGACAGGGCTATGGCTACACCTTC. It specifies CASSLRQGYGYTF.

The chain carries TRBV3-1 (or the pseudogene TRBV3-2) and TRBJ2-7; D perhaps matches TRBD2 (5 bases). CDR3 length equals 14 residues. Trimming took off 4 bases at V and 0 bases at J, with 10 bases between the two ends. The germline gives CDR1 LGHDT, CDR2 YNNKEL (reference sequence). This CDR3 is CASSLRESSYEQYF. The CDR3 coding sequence is TGTGCCAGCAGCCTACGGGAAAGCTCCTACGAGCAGTACTTC.

The J gene is TRBJ1-5, the V gene TRBV28; TRBD1 matches 7 bases. CDR1 and CDR2 from the germline V gene are MDHEN and SYDVKM. The trim removed 6 bases at V and 7 bases at J, leaving 12 bases unmatched. The CDR3 loop spans 15 amino acids. CDR3 protein: CASRNRGEGRQPQHF. The CDR3 DNA follows: TGTGCCAGCAGGAACAGGGGTGAGGGTAGGCAGCCCCAGCATTTT.

The V and J genes are TRBV11-3 and TRBJ2-1; 9 bases match TRBD2. Trimming cost V 4 bases and J 3 bases; bases outside gene matches: 4. This CDR3 region has 15 residues. The germline V gene encodes CDR1 SGHNT and CDR2 YENEEA. CDR3: CASSWGLADYNEQFF. CDR3 coding DNA: TGTGCCAGCAGCTGGGGACTAGCCGACTACAATGAGCAGTTCTTC.

CDR3 in amino acids: CAWSLQGYYGYTF. The CDR3 region has the DNA TGTGCCTGGAGTTTACAGGGTTACTATGGCTACACCTTC. The chain joins TRBV30 to TRBJ1-2, with D possibly matching TRBD1 (6 bases). CDR3 length equals 13 residues. Trimming pared 2 bases from V and 3 bases from J, leaving 10 bases between. Germline lookup yields CDR1 GTSNPN and CDR2 SVGIG (reference sequence).

This chain joins TRBV18 and TRBJ2-7, with D possibly matching TRBD1 (6 bases). Germline loops: CDR1 KGHSH, CDR2 LQKENI. The CDR3 runs 14 residues. The V end was cut by 3 bases, the J end by 7 bases, with 16 bases between. The DNA for the CDR3 is TGTGCCAGCTCACCGGGCGTACAGGGTAATGAGCAGTACTTC. It encodes CASSPGVQGNEQYF. Full variable domain (outside the CDR3, taken from reference TRBV18 and TRBJ2-7): NAGVMQNPRHLVRRRGQEARLRCSPMKGHSHVYWYRQLPEEGLKFMVYLQKENIIDESGMPKERFSAEFPKEGPSILRIQQVVRGDSAAYFCASSPGVQGNEQYFGPGTRLTVT.

The V and J genes are TRBV6-2 or TRBV6-3 and TRBJ1-2; unclear D gene. CDR3 length equals 13 residues. Germline lookup yields CDR1 MNHEY and CDR2 SVGEGT. The V end lost 0 bases, the J end lost 8 bases, and 10 bases lay between the germline ends. The CDR3 is CASSYSRPGGYTF. Written as DNA, the CDR3 is TGTGCCAGCAGTTACTCAAGACCGGGGGGCTACACCTTC.